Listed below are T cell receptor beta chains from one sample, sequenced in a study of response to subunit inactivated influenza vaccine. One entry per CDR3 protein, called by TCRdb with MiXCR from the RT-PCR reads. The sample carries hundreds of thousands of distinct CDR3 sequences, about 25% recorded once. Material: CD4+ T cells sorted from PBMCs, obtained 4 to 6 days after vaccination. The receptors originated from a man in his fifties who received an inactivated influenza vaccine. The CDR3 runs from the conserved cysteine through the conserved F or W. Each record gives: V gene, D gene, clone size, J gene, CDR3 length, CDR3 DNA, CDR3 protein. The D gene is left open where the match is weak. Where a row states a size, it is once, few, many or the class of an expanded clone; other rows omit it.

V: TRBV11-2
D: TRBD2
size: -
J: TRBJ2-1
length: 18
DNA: TGTGCCAGCAGCCCCGGCAAGGTAGCGGGAGACAGCTCCTACGAGCAGTTCTTC
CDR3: CASSPGKVAGDSSYEQFF

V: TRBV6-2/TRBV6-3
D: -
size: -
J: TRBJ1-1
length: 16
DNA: TGTGCCAGCAGTTACTGGGCAGGGAGACCGAACACTGAAGCTTTCTTT
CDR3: CASSYWAGRPNTEAFF

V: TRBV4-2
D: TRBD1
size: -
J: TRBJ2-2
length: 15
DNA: TGTGCCAGCAGCCTAGGGGACAGGGGCACCGGGGAGCTGTTTTTT
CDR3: CASSLGDRGTGELFF

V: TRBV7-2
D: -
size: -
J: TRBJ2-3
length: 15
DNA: TGTGCCAGCAGCTTAGAGGGCAGGGTTCGAAATACGCAGTATTTT
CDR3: CASSLEGRVRNTQYF

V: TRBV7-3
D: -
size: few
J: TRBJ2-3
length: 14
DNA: TGTGCCAGCAGCCACAGCGTTAGCACAGATACGCAGTATTTT
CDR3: CASSHSVSTDTQYF

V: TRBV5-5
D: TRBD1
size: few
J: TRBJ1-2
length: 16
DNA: TGTGCCAGCAGCTTCGCTCAGGGGGTACAGAACTATGGCTACACCTTC
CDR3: CASSFAQGVQNYGYTF

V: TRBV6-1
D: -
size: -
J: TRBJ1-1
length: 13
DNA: TGTGTTACCACCCGCACCCGGGGTACTGAAGCTTTCTTT
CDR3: CVTTRTRGTEAFF

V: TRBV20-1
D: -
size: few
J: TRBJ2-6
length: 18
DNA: TGCAGTGCCTTGGGGACGACAGGCCAGGACTCTGGGGCCAACGTCCTGACTTTC
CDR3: CSALGTTGQDSGANVLTF

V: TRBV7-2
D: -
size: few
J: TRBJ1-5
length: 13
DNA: TGTGCCAGCAGCTTATCCCCTAATCAGCCCCAGCATTTT
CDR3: CASSLSPNQPQHF

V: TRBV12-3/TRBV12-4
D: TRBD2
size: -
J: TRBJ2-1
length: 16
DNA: TGTGCCAGCAGTTCACGGACTAGCGGGGAAAACAATGAGCAGTTCTTC
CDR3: CASSSRTSGENNEQFF

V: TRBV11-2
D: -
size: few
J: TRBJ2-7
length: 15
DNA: TGTGCCAGCAGCTTAGTTGGGGGATTCACCTACGAGCAGTACTTC
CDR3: CASSLVGGFTYEQYF

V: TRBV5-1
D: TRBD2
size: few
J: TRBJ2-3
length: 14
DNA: TGCGCCAGCAGCTCCGGGGGGATCACAGATACGCAGTATTTT
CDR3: CASSSGGITDTQYF

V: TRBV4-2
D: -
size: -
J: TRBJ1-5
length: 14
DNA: TGTGCCAGCAGCCAGAGTCAGGAAGGTCAGCCCCAGCATTTT
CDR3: CASSQSQEGQPQHF

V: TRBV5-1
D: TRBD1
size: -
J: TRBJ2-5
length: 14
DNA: TGCGCCAGCAGCGGGATGACAGGGAGAGAGACCCAGTACTTC
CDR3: CASSGMTGRETQYF

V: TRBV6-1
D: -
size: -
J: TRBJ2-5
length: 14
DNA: TGTGCCAGGAAGGAGACAGGGCGGGGGGAGACCCAGTACTTC
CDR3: CARKETGRGETQYF

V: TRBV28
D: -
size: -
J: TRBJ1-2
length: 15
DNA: TGTGCCAGCAACACAACCCCCGGGGCTAACTATGGCTACACCTTC
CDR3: CASNTTPGANYGYTF

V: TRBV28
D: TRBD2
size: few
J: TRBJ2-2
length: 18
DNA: TGTGCCAGCAGTTTATGGAGCGGGACTAGCGGGAGCACCGGGGAGCTGTTTTTT
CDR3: CASSLWSGTSGSTGELFF

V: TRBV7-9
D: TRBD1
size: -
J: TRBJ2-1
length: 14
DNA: TGTGCCAGCAGCTTGACAGGGGCCTGGAATGAGCAGTTCTTC
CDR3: CASSLTGAWNEQFF

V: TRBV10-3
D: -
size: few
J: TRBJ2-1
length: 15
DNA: TGTGCCATCAGTGAATCTAGCCTCTTAGGGGATGAGCAGTTCTTC
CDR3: CAISESSLLGDEQFF

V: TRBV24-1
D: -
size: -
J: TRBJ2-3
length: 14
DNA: TGTGCCACCAGTGATTTGCAAAGGGGAGATACGCAGTATTTT
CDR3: CATSDLQRGDTQYF

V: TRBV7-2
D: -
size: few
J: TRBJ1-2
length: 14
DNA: TGTGCCACCAGTAAGGGAGGGCAGTTCTATGGCTACACCTTC
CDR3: CATSKGGQFYGYTF

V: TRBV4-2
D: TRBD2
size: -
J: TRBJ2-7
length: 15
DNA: TGTGCCAGCAGCCCACAGACTAGCGGGAGTCGGGAGCAGTACTTC
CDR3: CASSPQTSGSREQYF

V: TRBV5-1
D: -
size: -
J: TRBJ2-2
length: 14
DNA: TGCGCCAGCAGCGTAGGACAGAACACCGGGGAGCTGTTTTTT
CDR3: CASSVGQNTGELFF

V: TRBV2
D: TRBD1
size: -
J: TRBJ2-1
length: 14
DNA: TGTGCCAGCAGCCGGGACAGCGCCTACAATGAGCAGTTCTTC
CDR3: CASSRDSAYNEQFF

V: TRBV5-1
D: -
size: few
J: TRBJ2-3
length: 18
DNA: TGCGCCAGCAGCCCCGGTGGACCGGGACACTGGAACACAGATACGCAGTATTTT
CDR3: CASSPGGPGHWNTDTQYF

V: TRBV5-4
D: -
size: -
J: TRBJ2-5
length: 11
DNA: TGTGCCAGCAGCTTGAGGGGGGACCAGTACTTC
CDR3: CASSLRGDQYF

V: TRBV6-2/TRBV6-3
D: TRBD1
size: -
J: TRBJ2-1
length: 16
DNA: TGTGCCAGCAGTTACCTTACAGGGGGTACCTACAATGAGCAGTTCTTC
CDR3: CASSYLTGGTYNEQFF

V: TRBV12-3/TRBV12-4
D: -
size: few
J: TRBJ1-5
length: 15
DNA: TGTGCCAGCAGGTTAGACAGGAGCCTTAATCAGCCCCAGCATTTT
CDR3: CASRLDRSLNQPQHF

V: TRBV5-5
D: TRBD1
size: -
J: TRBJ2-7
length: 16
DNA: TGTGCCAGCAGCTCTAGCTCCCGGACAGGCACCTACGAGCAGTACTTC
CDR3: CASSSSSRTGTYEQYF

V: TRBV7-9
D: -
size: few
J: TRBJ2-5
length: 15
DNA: TGTGCCAGCAGCTTATTGGGGTTAAGGCAAGAGACCCAGTACTTC
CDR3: CASSLLGLRQETQYF

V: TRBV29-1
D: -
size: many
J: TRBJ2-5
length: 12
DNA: TGCAGCGTTGAATTCGGACGTGAGACCCAGTACTTC
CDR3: CSVEFGRETQYF

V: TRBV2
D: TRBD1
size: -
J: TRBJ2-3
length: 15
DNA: TGTGCCAGCACCCAGACAGGGTATGGGACAGATACGCAGTATTTT
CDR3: CASTQTGYGTDTQYF

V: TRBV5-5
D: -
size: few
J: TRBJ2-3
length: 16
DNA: TGTGCCAGCAGCGCACCGGGACGCTGGGCTGGAGATACGCAGTATTTT
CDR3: CASSAPGRWAGDTQYF

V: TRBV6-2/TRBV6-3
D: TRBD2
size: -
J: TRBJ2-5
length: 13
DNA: TGTGCCAGCGGGGGGACTAGCAAAGAGACCCAGTACTTC
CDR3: CASGGTSKETQYF

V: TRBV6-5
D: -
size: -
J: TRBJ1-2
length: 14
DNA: TGTGCCAGCAGTTACACCCAAGGGAACTATTGCTACACCTTC
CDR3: CASSYTQGNYCYTF

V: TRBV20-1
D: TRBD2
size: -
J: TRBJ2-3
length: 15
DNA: TGCAGTGCTAGGAAGACTAGCGGGATGAGGGATACGCAGTATTTT
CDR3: CSARKTSGMRDTQYF

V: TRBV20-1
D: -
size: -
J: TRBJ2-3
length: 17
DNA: TGCAGTGCTAGGGCCCCTCTCGGAGGGGGGCGCACAGATACGCAGTATTTT
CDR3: CSARAPLGGGRTDTQYF

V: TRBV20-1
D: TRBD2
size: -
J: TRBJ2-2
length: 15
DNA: TGCAGTGCTAGACTAGCGGGGGGGAACACCGGGGAGCTGTTTTTT
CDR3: CSARLAGGNTGELFF

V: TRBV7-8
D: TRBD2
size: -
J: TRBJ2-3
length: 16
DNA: TGTGCCAGCAGCATGAGAATAGCGGGAAGCACAGATACGCAGTATTTT
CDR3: CASSMRIAGSTDTQYF

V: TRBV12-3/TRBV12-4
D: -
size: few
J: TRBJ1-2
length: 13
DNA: TGTGCCAGCAGCCTCGGGGCTTCCTATGGCTACACCTTC
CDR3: CASSLGASYGYTF

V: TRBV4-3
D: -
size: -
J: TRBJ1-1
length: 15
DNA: TGCGCCAGCAGCCAAGAGAGACTCTCAGGGAGTGAAGCTTTCTTT
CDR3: CASSQERLSGSEAFF

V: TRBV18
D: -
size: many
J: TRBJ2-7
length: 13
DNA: TGTGCCAGCTCACCACCTGTTACCTACGAGCAGTACTTC
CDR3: CASSPPVTYEQYF